This paragraph reports one T cell receptor beta chain. CDR3 length: 14 amino acids. Losses at the gene ends were 4 bases for V and 3 bases for J; bases not matched to a gene: 6. Germline V gives CDR1 KGHSH, CDR2 LQKENI. How the authors handled the data: Nucleated cell counts were estimated from reference gene primer amplification. Sequenced by immunoSEQ multiplex PCR; TCRdb stores in-frame clones only, minus some. The V and J calls and clone size come from that table; D and trimming were worked out from the DNA. The sample holds 300,000 to 400,000 clones; approximately 89% are singletons and the top ten take 1.5% to 2%. These data come from a study of blood T cell repertoires in COVID-19. Study details: Italy, Spain and the United States were the sources of the convalescent and acute COVID-19 samples.

Sequencing used peripheral blood. The TCR was taken from a woman between 25 and 40 years old with COVID-19, enrolled during active disease. This chain joins TRBV18 and TRBJ2-7; 7 bases fit TRBD1. The CDR3 sequence: CASSLRQGYYEQYV. CDR3 nucleotides: TGTGCCAGCTCACTACGACAGGGTTACTACGAGCAGTACGTC.